The text below deals with one TCR beta chain. Its antigen is undetermined. Semi-nested PCR with Nested Universal Primer A followed constant-region reverse priming of full-length variable regions. TCRdb redid the calling of the 5' RACE reads with MiXCR, one entry per CDR3 protein. Found here are under 6,000 distinct CDR3 sequences, 35% to 40% of them singletons; the top ten hold 50% to 60%. Trimming removed 4 bases at V and 0 bases at J, with 9 bases between. The CDR3 totals 14 residues. Germline CDR1 and CDR2: MNHEY and SMNVEV (reference sequence). CD4+CD45RO+CD25- cells were isolated as memory CD4+ T cells. Study findings and constraints: Tumor Tregs overlapped most with tumor, then blood, naive CD4+ cells.

The clonotype originates from a female donor with breast cancer. V usage is TRBV27 and J usage is TRBJ1-1; tentative D call: TRBD1 (5 bases). Sequencing was done on a sample of memory CD4+ T cells sorted from blood. As to subset: memory CD4+ T cells, CD4+CD45RO+CD25-. DNA for the CDR3: TGTGCCAGCAGTTCATGGGGCGTGAACACTGAAGCTTTCTTT. This encodes CASSSWGVNTEAFF.